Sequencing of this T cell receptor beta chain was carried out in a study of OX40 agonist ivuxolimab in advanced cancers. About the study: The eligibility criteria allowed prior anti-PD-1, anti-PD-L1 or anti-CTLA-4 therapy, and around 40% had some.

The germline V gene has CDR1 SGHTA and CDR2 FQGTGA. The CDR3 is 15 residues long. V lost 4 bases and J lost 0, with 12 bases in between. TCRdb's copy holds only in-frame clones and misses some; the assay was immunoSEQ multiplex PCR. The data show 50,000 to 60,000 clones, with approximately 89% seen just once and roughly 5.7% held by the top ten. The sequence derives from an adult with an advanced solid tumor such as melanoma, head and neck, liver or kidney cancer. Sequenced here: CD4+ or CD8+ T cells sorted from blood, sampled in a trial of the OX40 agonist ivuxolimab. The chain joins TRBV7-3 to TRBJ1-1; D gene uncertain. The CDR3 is CASSSRLEMNTEAFF. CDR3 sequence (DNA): TGTGCCAGCAGCTCCCGACTGGAAATGAACACTGAAGCTTTCTTT.